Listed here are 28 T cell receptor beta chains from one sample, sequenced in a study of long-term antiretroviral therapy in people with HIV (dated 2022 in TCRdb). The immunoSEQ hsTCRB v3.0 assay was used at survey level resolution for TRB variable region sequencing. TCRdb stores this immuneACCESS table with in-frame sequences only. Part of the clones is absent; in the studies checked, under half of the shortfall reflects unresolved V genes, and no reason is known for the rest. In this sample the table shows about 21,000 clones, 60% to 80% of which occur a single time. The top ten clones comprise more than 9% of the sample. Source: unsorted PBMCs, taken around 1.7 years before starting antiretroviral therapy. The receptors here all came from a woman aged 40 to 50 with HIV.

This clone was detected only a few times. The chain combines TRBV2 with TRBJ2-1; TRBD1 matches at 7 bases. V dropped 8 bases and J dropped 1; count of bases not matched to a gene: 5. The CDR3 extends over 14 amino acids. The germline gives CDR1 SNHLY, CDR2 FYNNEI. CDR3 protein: CASGSGQSYNEQFF. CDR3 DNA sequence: TGTGCCAGCGGATCGGGACAGTCCTACAATGAGCAGTTCTTC. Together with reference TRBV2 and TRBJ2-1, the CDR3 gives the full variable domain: EPEVTQTPSHQVTQMGQEVILRCVPISNHLYFYWYRQILGQKVEFLVSFYNNEISEKSEIFDDQFSVERPDGSNFTLKIRSTKLEDSAMYFCASGSGQSYNEQFFGPGTRLTVL.

The CDR3 DNA sequence: TGCGCCAGCAGCTTGGCCGTAGGGGACAGCTCCTACAATGAGCAGTTCTTC. Its translation is CASSLAVGDSSYNEQFF. The J gene is TRBJ2-1, the V gene TRBV5-1, with 7 bases fitting TRBD1. With 0 bases clipped from V and 0 bases from J, the junction kept 6 bases outside the gene matches. Germline lookup yields CDR1 SGHRS and CDR2 YFSETQ. This CDR3 region has 17 residues.

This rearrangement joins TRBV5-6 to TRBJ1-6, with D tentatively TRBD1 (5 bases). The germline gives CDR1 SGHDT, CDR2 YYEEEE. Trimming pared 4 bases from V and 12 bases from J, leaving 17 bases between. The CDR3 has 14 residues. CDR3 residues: CASSPVKVRGPLHF. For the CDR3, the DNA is TGTGCCAGCAGCCCCGTTAAGGTGAGGGGACCCCTCCACTTT.

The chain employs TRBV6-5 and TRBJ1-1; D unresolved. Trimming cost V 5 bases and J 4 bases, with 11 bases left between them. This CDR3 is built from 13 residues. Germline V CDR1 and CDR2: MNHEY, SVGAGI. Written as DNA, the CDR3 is TGTGCCAGCAGTACGTTGCCCGGCACTGAAGCTTTCTTT. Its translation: CASSTLPGTEAFF.

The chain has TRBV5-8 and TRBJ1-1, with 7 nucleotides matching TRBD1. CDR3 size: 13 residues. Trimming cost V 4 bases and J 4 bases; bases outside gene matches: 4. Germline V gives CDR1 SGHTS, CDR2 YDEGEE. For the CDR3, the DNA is TGTGCCAGCAGCGTCACAGGGGCCACTGAAGCTTTCTTT. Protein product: CASSVTGATEAFF.

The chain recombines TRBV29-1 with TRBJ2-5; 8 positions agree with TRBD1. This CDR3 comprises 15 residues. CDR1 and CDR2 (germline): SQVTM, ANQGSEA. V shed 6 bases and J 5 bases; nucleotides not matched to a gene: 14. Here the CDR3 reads CSVHPADRARETQYF. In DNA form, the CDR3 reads TGCAGCGTACACCCTGCGGACAGGGCCCGGGAGACCCAGTACTTC.

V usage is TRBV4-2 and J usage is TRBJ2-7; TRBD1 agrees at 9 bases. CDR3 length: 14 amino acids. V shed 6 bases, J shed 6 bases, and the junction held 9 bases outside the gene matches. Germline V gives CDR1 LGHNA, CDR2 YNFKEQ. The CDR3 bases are TGTGCCAGCAGGAGAGACAGGGGGTATGGCGAGCAGTACTTC. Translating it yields CASRRDRGYGEQYF.

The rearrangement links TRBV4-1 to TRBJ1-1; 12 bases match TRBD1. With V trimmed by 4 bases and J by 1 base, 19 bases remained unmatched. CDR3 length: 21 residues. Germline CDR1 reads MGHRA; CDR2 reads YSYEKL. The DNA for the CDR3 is TGCGCCAGCAGCCCTCTACCGGGACAGGGGGCATCCGGGGGGCCGAACACTGAAGCTTTCTTT. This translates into CASSPLPGQGASGGPNTEAFF.

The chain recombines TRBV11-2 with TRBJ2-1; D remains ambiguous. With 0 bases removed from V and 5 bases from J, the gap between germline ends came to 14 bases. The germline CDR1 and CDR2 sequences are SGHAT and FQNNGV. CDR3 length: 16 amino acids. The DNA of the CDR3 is TGTGCCAGCAGCTTAGATCAATCCCCCAGTAACAATGAGCAGTTCTTC. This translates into CASSLDQSPSNNEQFF.

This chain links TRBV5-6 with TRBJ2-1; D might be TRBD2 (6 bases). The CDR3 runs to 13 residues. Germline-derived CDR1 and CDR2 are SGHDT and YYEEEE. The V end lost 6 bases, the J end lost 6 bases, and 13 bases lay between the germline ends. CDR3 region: CASILGLSNEQFF. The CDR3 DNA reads TGTGCCAGCATCCTGGGACTCTCCAATGAGCAGTTCTTC.

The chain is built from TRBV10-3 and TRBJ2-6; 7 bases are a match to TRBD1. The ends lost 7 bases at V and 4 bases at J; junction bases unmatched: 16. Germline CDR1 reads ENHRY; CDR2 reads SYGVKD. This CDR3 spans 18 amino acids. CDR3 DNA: TGTGCCATCAAACGGGACAGAGTGGGGAATGGAGGGGCCAACGTCCTGACTTTC. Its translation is CAIKRDRVGNGGANVLTF.

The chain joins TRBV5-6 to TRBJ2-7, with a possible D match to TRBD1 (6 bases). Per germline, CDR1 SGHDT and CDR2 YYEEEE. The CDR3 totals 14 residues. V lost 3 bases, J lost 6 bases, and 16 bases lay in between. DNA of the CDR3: TGTGCCAGCAGCTGGGGGCAATATCGGGGCGAGCAGTACTTC. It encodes CASSWGQYRGEQYF.

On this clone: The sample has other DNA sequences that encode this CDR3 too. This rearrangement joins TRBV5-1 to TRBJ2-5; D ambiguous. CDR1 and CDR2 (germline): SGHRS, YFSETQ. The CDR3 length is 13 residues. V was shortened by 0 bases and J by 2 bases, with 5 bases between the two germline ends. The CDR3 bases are TGCGCCAGCAGCTTGGGGGGACAAGAGACCCAGTACTTC. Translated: CASSLGGQETQYF.

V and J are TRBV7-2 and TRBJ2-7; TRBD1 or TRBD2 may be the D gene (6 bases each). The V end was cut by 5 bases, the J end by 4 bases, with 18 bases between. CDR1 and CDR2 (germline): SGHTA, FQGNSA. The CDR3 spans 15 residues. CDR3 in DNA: TGTGCCAGCAGCCCCCCCGGGGGCGCGGGATACGAGCAGTACTTC. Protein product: CASSPPGGAGYEQYF. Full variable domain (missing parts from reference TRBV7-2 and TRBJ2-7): GAGVSQSPSNKVTEKGKDVELRCDPISGHTALYWYRQSLGQGLEFLIYFQGNSAPDKSGLPSDRFSAERTGGSVSTLTIQRTQQEDSAVYLCASSPPGGAGYEQYFGPGTRLTVT.

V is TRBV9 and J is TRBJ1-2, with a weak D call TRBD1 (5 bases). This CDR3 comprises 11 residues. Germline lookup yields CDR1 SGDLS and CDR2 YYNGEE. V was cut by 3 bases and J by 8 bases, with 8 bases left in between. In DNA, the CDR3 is TGTGCCAGCAGCGCTTGGGACGGCTACACCTTC. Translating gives CASSAWDGYTF.

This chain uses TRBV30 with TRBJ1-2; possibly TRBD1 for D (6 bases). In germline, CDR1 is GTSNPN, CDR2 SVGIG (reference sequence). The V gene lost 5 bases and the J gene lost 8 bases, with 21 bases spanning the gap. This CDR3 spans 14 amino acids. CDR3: CAWEVAGAMGGYTF. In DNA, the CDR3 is TGTGCCTGGGAGGTAGCAGGGGCCATGGGGGGCTACACCTTC. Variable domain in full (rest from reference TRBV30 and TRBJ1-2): SQTIHQWPATLVQPVGSPLSLECTVEGTSNPNLYWYRQAAGRGLQLLFYSVGIGQISSEVPQNLSASRPQDRQFILSSKKLLLSDSGFYLCAWEVAGAMGGYTFGSGTRLTVV.

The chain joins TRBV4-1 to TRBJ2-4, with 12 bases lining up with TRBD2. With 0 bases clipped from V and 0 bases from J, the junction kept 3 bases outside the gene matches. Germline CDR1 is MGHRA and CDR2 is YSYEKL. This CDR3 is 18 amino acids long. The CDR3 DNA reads TGCGCCAGCAGCCAAGAGCTAGCGGGAGGGCTAGCCAAAAACATTCAGTACTTC. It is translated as CASSQELAGGLAKNIQYF.

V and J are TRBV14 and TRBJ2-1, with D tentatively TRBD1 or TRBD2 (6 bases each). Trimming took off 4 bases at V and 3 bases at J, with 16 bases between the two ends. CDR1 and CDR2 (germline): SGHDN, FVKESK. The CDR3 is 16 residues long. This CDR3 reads CASSLRRGAYYNEQFF. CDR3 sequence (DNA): TGTGCCAGCAGCCTCCGTAGGGGGGCCTACTACAATGAGCAGTTCTTC. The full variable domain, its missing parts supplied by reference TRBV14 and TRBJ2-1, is EAGVTQFPSHSVIEKGQTVTLRCDPISGHDNLYWYRRVMGKEIKFLLHFVKESKQDESGMPNNRFLAERTGGTYSTLKVQPAELEDSGVYFCASSLRRGAYYNEQFFGPGTRLTVL.

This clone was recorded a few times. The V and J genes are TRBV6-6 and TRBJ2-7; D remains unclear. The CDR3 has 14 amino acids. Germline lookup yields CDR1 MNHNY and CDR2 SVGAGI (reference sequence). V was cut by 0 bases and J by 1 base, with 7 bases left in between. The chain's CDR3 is CASSYSGGSYEQYF. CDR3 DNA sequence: TGTGCCAGCAGTTACTCGGGCGGTTCCTACGAGCAGTACTTC.

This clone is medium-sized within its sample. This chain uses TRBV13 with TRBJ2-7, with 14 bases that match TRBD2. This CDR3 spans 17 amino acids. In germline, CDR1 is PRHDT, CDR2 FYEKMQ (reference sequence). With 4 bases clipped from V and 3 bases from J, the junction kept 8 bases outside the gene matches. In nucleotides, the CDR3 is TGTGCCAGCAGCTACGGGACTAGCGGGGGAATACACTACGAGCAGTACTTC. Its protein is CASSYGTSGGIHYEQYF.

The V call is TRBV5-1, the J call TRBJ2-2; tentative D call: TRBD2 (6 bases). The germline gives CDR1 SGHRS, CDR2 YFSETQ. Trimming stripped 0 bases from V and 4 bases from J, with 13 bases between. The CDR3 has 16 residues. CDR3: CASSLAPLAGTGELFF. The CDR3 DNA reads TGCGCCAGCAGCTTGGCCCCACTAGCAGGCACCGGGGAGCTGTTTTTT.

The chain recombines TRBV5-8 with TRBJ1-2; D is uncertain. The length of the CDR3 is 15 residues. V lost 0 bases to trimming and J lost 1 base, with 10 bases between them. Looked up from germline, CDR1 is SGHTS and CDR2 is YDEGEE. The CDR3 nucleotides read TGTGCCAGCAGCTTGGCCAGACCCGATAACTATGGCTACACCTTC. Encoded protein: CASSLARPDNYGYTF.

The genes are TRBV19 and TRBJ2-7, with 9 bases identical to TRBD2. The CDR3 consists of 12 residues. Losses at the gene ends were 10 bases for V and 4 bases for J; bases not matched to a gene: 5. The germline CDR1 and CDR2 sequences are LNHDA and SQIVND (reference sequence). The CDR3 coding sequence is TGTGCCACTAGCGGGGTCCAATACGAGCAGTACTTC. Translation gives CATSGVQYEQYF.

The chain's CDR3 is CASGADRLYEQYF. CDR3 in DNA: TGTGCCAGCGGCGCGGACAGGCTCTACGAGCAGTACTTC. This chain links TRBV7-8 with TRBJ2-7; TRBD1 agrees at 7 bases. Looked up from germline, CDR1 is SGHVS and CDR2 is FQNEAQ. With V trimmed by 8 bases and J by 3 bases, 7 bases remained unmatched. The CDR3 totals 13 residues.

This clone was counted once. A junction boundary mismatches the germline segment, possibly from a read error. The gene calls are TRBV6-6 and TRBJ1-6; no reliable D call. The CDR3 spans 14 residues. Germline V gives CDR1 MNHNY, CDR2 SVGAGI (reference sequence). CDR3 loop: CASTRQSFNSPLHF. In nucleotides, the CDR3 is TGTGCCAGCACCAGACAATCCTTTAATTCACCCCTCCACTTT.

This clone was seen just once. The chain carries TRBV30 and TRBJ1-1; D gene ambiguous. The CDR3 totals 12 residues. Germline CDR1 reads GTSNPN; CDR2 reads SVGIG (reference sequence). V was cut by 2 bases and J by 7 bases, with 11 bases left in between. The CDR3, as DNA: TGTGCCTGGAGTAAGCGGATCGTTGAAGCTTTCTTT. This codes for CAWSKRIVEAFF. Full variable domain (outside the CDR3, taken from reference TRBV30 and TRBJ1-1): SQTIHQWPATLVQPVGSPLSLECTVEGTSNPNLYWYRQAAGRGLQLLFYSVGIGQISSEVPQNLSASRPQDRQFILSSKKLLLSDSGFYLCAWSKRIVEAFFGQGTRLTVV.

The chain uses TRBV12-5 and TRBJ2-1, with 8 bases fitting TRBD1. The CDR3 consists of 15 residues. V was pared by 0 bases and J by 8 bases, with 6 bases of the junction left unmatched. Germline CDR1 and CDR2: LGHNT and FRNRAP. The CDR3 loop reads CASGLVTGAGDEQFF. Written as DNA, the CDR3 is TGTGCTAGTGGTTTGGTGACAGGGGCCGGGGATGAGCAGTTCTTC.

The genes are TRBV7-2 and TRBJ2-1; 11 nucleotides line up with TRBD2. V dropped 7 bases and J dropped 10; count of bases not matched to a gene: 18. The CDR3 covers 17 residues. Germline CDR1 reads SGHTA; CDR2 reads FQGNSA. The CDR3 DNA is TGTGCCAGCACCACGCAGCTAGCGGGAGGCCTAGGGCGGGAGCAGTTCTTC. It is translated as CASTTQLAGGLGREQFF.